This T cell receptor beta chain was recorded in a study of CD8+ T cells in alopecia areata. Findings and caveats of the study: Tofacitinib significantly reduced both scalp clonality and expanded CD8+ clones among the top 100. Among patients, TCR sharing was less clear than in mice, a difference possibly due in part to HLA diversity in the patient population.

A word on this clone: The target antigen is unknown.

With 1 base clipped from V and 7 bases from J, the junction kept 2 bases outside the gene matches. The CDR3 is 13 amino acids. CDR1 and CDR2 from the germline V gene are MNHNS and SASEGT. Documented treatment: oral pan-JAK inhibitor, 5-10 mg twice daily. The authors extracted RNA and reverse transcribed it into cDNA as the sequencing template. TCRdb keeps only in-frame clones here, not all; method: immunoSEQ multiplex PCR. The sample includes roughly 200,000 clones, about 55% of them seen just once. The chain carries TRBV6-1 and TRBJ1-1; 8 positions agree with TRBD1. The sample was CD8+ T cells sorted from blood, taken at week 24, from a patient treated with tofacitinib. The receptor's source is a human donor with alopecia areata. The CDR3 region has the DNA TGTGCCAGCAGTGAAGGGACAGGGTTTGAAGCTTTCTTT. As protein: CASSEGTGFEAFF.